The 20 T cell receptor beta chains below come from one sample, sequenced in a study of CD8 T cells in Susac syndrome. A quantity of about 0.5 to 1 ug RNA underwent reverse transcription using random hexamers. From the immunoSEQ multiplex PCR reads, TCRdb called clonotypes with MiXCR, one entry per CDR3 protein. The table records about 120,000 distinct CDR3 sequences, roughly 94% of them present only once. The sample was CD4+ T cells from PBMCs. The receptors come from a human donor in good health.

The V gene is TRBV2, the J gene TRBJ1-1; TRBD1 might be the D (5 bases). The CDR3 is made up of 12 amino acids. V lost 5 bases and J lost 6, with 10 bases in between. Germline assignment: CDR1 SNHLY and CDR2 FYNNEI. The CDR3 region has the DNA TGTGCCAGCAGTTGGGGGGGAGCTGAAGCTTTCTTT. This encodes CASSWGGAEAFF.

The chain uses TRBV5-6 and TRBJ2-4; the D is unclear. V was trimmed by 1 base and J by 4 bases, leaving 3 bases between them. Germline CDR1 and CDR2: SGHDT and YYEEEE. The CDR3 is made up of 12 amino acids. CDR3 DNA: TGTGCCAGCAGCTTGCTGAAAAACATTCAGTACTTC. It yields the protein CASSLLKNIQYF.

The chain carries TRBV12-3 or TRBV12-4 and TRBJ2-7; tentatively, D is TRBD2 (6 bases). This CDR3 has 15 amino acids. V lost 2 bases and J 0 bases, leaving 11 bases between the germline ends. The CDR3 bases are TGTGCCAGCAGTTTATATGCGGGACTCTCCTACGAGCAGTACTTC. It translates to CASSLYAGLSYEQYF.

The J gene is TRBJ1-5, the V gene TRBV12-3 or TRBV12-4; tentatively, D is TRBD1 (5 bases). V lost 6 bases, J lost 0 bases, and 12 bases lay in between. This CDR3 contains 15 residues. The CDR3 DNA reads as TGTGCCAGCAGAGTAACAGGATATAGCAATCAGCCCCAGCATTTT. This translates into CASRVTGYSNQPQHF.

In its sample, this clonotype was seen once. The chain links TRBV6-1 to TRBJ1-3; D not resolved. Germline V CDR1 and CDR2: MNHNS, SASEGT. This CDR3 is 13 amino acids long. Trimming stripped 4 bases from V and 0 bases from J, with 4 bases between. In DNA form, the CDR3 reads TGTGCCAGCAGTGCCCTCTCTGGAAACACCATATATTTT. This gives the protein CASSALSGNTIYF.

This chain uses TRBV2 with TRBJ1-5; 7 bases agree with TRBD1. Germline V CDR1 and CDR2: SNHLY, FYNNEI. The trim removed 7 bases at V and 0 bases at J, leaving 3 bases unmatched. CDR3 length: 14 amino acids. The CDR3 loop reads CASTGDSSNQPQHF. In DNA, the CDR3 is TGTGCCAGCACTGGGGACAGTAGCAATCAGCCCCAGCATTTT. The full variable domain, in which reference TRBV2 and TRBJ1-5 provide the parts outside the CDR3, is EPEVTQTPSHQVTQMGQEVILRCVPISNHLYFYWYRQILGQKVEFLVSFYNNEISEKSEIFDDQFSVERPDGSNFTLKIRSTKLEDSAMYFCASTGDSSNQPQHFGDGTRLSIL.

This chain links TRBV18 with TRBJ2-2; possibly TRBD1 or TRBD2 for D (5 bases each). The CDR3 is 15 residues long. The germline V gene has CDR1 KGHSH and CDR2 LQKENI. Trimming left V 2 bases short and J 4 bases short, with 11 bases between. In nucleotides, the CDR3 is TGTGCCAGCTCACCAACCAGGGAGAGCACCGGGGAGCTGTTTTTT. Encoded protein: CASSPTRESTGELFF.

The V gene is TRBV9, the J gene TRBJ1-6, with 10 bases matching TRBD1. The CDR3 sequence is 14 residues long. The V segment lost 4 bases and the J segment 9 bases; nucleotides outside the gene matches: 4. The germline gives CDR1 SGDLS, CDR2 YYNGEE. The CDR3, as DNA: TGTGCCAGCAGCTACTGGACAGGGGGTTCACCCCTCCACTTT. The encoded protein is CASSYWTGGSPLHF.

The chain is built from TRBV12-5 and TRBJ1-1, with a possible D match to TRBD1 (5 bases). V lost 2 bases and J 4 bases, leaving 14 bases between the germline ends. Germline CDR1 reads LGHNT; CDR2 reads FRNRAP. The length of the CDR3 is 15 residues. CDR3: CASGLFRQGSTEAFF. The CDR3 DNA reads as TGTGCTAGTGGTTTGTTCCGGCAGGGATCCACTGAAGCTTTCTTT.

The gene calls are TRBV7-3 and TRBJ2-7; D not resolved. CDR3 size: 15 residues. With 1 base removed from V and 0 bases from J, the gap between germline ends came to 10 bases. Germline CDR1 and CDR2: SGHTA and FQGTGA. The CDR3 coding sequence is TGTGCCAGCAGCTTAATGGCGGCTAGCTCCTACGAGCAGTACTTC. Protein sequence: CASSLMAASSYEQYF.

This clonotype was counted a single time. The V gene is TRBV14, the J gene TRBJ2-3, with TRBD2 identical over 11 bases. CDR1 and CDR2 from the germline V gene are SGHDN and FVKESK. V gave up 3 bases and J gave up 11 bases; unmatched junction bases: 1. The CDR3 length is 12 residues. The CDR3 DNA follows: TGTGCCAGCAGCCAGGGGACTAGCGGGCAGTATTTT. Protein product: CASSQGTSGQYF.

The V gene is TRBV28, the J gene TRBJ2-3; 9 bases match TRBD2. Germline lookup yields CDR1 MDHEN and CDR2 SYDVKM. Germline trimming cut 6 bases from V and 5 bases from J; bases unmatched to any gene: 6. This CDR3 is 14 amino acids long. In DNA, the CDR3 is TGTGCCAGCAGCCCGGGACTAGCTAAAGATACGCAGTATTTT. Translation gives CASSPGLAKDTQYF.

The gene calls are TRBV5-1 and TRBJ2-7; 7 bases line up with TRBD2. V shed 3 bases and J 4 bases; nucleotides not matched to a gene: 7. CDR3 length: 14 amino acids. CDR1 and CDR2 (germline): SGHRS, YFSETQ. The CDR3 DNA reads as TGCGCCAGCAGCTCGGGACTAACCCCTTACGAGCAGTACTTC. This encodes CASSSGLTPYEQYF. Supplemented by reference TRBV5-1 and TRBJ2-7, the full variable domain reads KAGVTQTPRYLIKTRGQQVTLSCSPISGHRSVSWYQQTPGQGLQFLFEYFSETQRNKGNFPGRFSGRQFSNSRSEMNVSTLELGDSALYLCASSSGLTPYEQYFGPGTRLTVT.

The gene calls are TRBV20-1 and TRBJ2-7; a possible D gene is TRBD2 (6 bases). Germline V gene sequence: CDR1 DFQATT, CDR2 SNEGSKA (reference sequence). The CDR3 has 13 residues. V was cut by 6 bases and J by 3 bases, with 15 bases left in between. The CDR3 reads CSARPAGNYEQYF. In DNA form, the CDR3 reads TGCAGTGCCCGCCCTGCGGGAAACTACGAGCAGTACTTC.

V is TRBV12-3 or TRBV12-4 and J is TRBJ2-1, with TRBD2 matching 7 bases. The CDR3 spans 16 residues. Trimming at V came to 2 bases and at J to 0 bases, leaving 4 bases not matched to a gene. CDR3 amino acids: CASSLRGDSSYNEQFF. The CDR3 DNA follows: TGTGCCAGCAGTTTACGGGGGGATAGCTCCTACAATGAGCAGTTCTTC.

The V gene is TRBV19, the J gene TRBJ2-1, with a tentative D call TRBD2 (5 bases). The germline V and J ends were trimmed by 1 base and 7 bases, with 14 bases remaining between them. The germline V gene has CDR1 LNHDA and CDR2 SQIVND (reference sequence). The CDR3 totals 15 residues. CDR3 coding DNA: TGTGCCAGTAGTATAGCGGGAAACACCTGGAATGAGCAGTTCTTC. Protein sequence: CASSIAGNTWNEQFF. The full variable domain, in which reference TRBV19 and TRBJ2-1 provide the parts outside the CDR3, is DGGITQSPKYLFRKEGQNVTLSCEQNLNHDAMYWYRQDPGQGLRLIYYSQIVNDFQKGDIAEGYSVSREKKESFPLTVTSAQKNPTAFYLCASSIAGNTWNEQFFGPGTRLTVL.

The chain links TRBV20-1 to TRBJ2-5; 8 nucleotides agree with TRBD2. Germline lookup yields CDR1 DFQATT and CDR2 SNEGSKA (reference sequence). The CDR3 length is 13 residues. The CDR3 sequence: CSSHNSGKETQYF. The CDR3 nucleotides are TGCAGCAGCCATAATAGCGGGAAGGAGACCCAGTACTTC.

This clonotype was detected a few times. The V gene is TRBV30, the J gene TRBJ2-1, with TRBD2 as a possible D gene (6 bases). Trimming stripped 0 bases from V and 9 bases from J, with 15 bases between. The CDR3 is made up of 14 amino acids. Germline V gene sequence: CDR1 GTSNPN, CDR2 SVGIG (reference sequence). The CDR3 DNA follows: TGTGCCTGGAGTGTACTGCGACTAGGCACTGAGCAGTTCTTC. Protein product: CAWSVLRLGTEQFF.

The rearrangement links TRBV28 to TRBJ1-5; D not certain. The CDR3 spans 14 residues. Germline assignment: CDR1 MDHEN and CDR2 SYDVKM. Between the trimmed V and J ends, which lost 4 bases and 7 bases, there was a span of 14 bases. The CDR3 loop reads CASSSPAGQQPQHF. Written as DNA, the CDR3 is TGTGCCAGCAGTTCCCCGGCGGGCCAACAGCCCCAGCATTTT.

This CDR3 reads CASRIAGMNTGELFF. The CDR3 region has the DNA TGTGCCAGCAGAATAGCGGGAATGAACACCGGGGAGCTGTTTTTT. V is TRBV7-2 and J is TRBJ2-2, with TRBD2 identical over 8 bases. Germline assignment: CDR1 SGHTA and CDR2 FQGNSA. V trimming: 6 bases; J trimming: 1 base; junction bases outside the gene matches: 4. The CDR3 covers 15 residues. The whole variable domain, filled in from reference TRBV7-2 and TRBJ2-2, reads GAGVSQSPSNKVTEKGKDVELRCDPISGHTALYWYRQSLGQGLEFLIYFQGNSAPDKSGLPSDRFSAERTGGSVSTLTIQRTQQEDSAVYLCASRIAGMNTGELFFGEGSRLTVL.